This TCR beta chain was captured by sequencing in a study of blood T cell repertoires in COVID-19. About the study: Some COVID-19 samples were acute and others convalescent; all came from the United States, Italy and Spain. Sample material is recorded as cDNA or gDNA derived from T cells, B-cell-depleted T cells, or PBMCs.

Germline V gene sequence: CDR1 SGHRS, CDR2 YFSETQ. V was clipped by 4 bases and J by 2 bases; unmatched bases: 4. CDR3 size: 16 residues. Generated by immunoSEQ multiplex PCR, the TCRdb table keeps only in-frame clones and is missing some. The table shows 450,000 or so clones, with 70% to 90% occurring only once. The chain links TRBV5-1 to TRBJ2-1; 12 bases line up with TRBD2. The specimen was peripheral blood. The receptor's source is a man aged 18 to 30 with COVID-19, enrolled during active disease. The CDR3, as DNA: TGCGCCAGCAGCCTTACTAGCGGGAGGCCCTACAATGAGCAGTTCTTC. Translation: CASSLTSGRPYNEQFF.